These T cell receptor beta chains were read from a single sample in a study of CD8 T cells in ankylosing spondylitis. TCRdb re-derived calls from the 5' RACE reads in MiXCR, one entry per CDR3 protein. The sample yields around 390,000 distinct CDR3 sequences, 20% to 25% seen once. The sequencing sample was made of blood, either unsorted or a sorted T cell fraction (not recorded which). These receptors were taken from a male donor with ankylosing spondylitis. Each CDR3 is given with its conserved first and last residue. A D gene is named only where the DNA matches it firmly. Only part of the rows carry a size: once, few, many, or a class if the clone is expanded.

D: TRBD1; size: -; V: TRBV5-1; J: TRBJ2-2; CDR3: CASSFSGTVGELFF; DNA: TGCGCCAGCAGCTTTTCCGGGACAGTCGGGGAGCTGTTTTTT
D: -; size: few; V: TRBV12-3/TRBV12-4; J: TRBJ2-5; CDR3: CASSLSGMYQETQYF; DNA: TGTGCCAGCAGTTTGTCAGGGATGTACCAAGAGACCCAGTACTTC
D: TRBD2; size: -; V: TRBV27; J: TRBJ2-7; CDR3: CASSPGTISYEQYF; DNA: TGTGCCAGCAGCCCAGGGACTATCTCCTACGAGCAGTACTTC
D: -; size: few; V: TRBV28; J: TRBJ2-7; CDR3: CASSSPRKAPYEQYF; DNA: TGTGCCAGCAGTTCCCCCAGGAAGGCACCGTACGAGCAGTACTTC
D: TRBD1; size: -; V: TRBV7-9; J: TRBJ1-1; CDR3: CASSSTRQGTNEAFF; DNA: TGTGCCAGCAGCTCGACGCGACAGGGGACGAATGAAGCTTTCTTT
D: -; size: -; V: TRBV3-1; J: TRBJ2-7; CDR3: CASSQDLTLTYEQYF; DNA: TGTGCCAGCAGCCAAGATCTGACACTGACCTACGAGCAGTACTTC
D: -; size: many; V: TRBV12-3/TRBV12-4; J: TRBJ1-5; CDR3: CASSPVRHQPQHF; DNA: TGTGCCAGCAGTCCAGTGAGGCATCAGCCCCAGCATTTT
D: -; size: many; V: TRBV5-1; J: TRBJ2-7; CDR3: CASSHPPREQYF; DNA: TGCGCCAGCAGCCACCCCCCGAGGGAGCAGTACTTC
D: -; size: -; V: TRBV27; J: TRBJ2-5; CDR3: CASSFRVEETQYF; DNA: TGTGCCAGCAGTTTTAGGGTGGAAGAGACCCAGTACTTC
D: -; size: few; V: TRBV18; J: TRBJ2-7; CDR3: CASSPAGIGDYEQYF; DNA: TGTGCCAGCTCACCAGCAGGGATCGGGGACTACGAGCAGTACTTC
D: -; size: -; V: TRBV4-2; J: TRBJ2-2; CDR3: CASSQDAWTTNTGELFF; DNA: TGTGCCAGCAGCCAAGATGCCTGGACCACTAACACCGGGGAGCTGTTTTTT
D: TRBD1; size: few; V: TRBV20-1; J: TRBJ2-1; CDR3: CSARDPGQGAWEQFF; DNA: TGCAGTGCTAGAGATCCGGGACAGGGGGCCTGGGAGCAGTTCTTC
D: -; size: -; V: TRBV6-5; J: TRBJ2-3; CDR3: CASSSRQATDTQYF; DNA: TGTGCCAGCAGTTCCAGACAGGCCACAGATACGCAGTATTTT
D: TRBD2; size: -; V: TRBV6-1; J: TRBJ2-1; CDR3: CASSPLGLAGDEQFF; DNA: TGTGCCAGCAGTCCCCTAGGACTAGCGGGAGATGAGCAGTTCTTC
D: TRBD1; size: many; V: TRBV30; J: TRBJ2-1; CDR3: CAWRYRGRNEQFF; DNA: TGTGCCTGGAGGTACAGGGGCCGGAATGAGCAGTTCTTC
D: -; size: few; V: TRBV29-1; J: TRBJ1-3; CDR3: CSVRSRGSGNTIYF; DNA: TGCAGCGTTCGATCCCGGGGATCTGGAAACACCATATATTTT
D: -; size: many; V: TRBV30; J: TRBJ2-3; CDR3: CAWTYQDTQYF; DNA: TGTGCCTGGACGTATCAAGATACGCAGTATTTT
D: TRBD2; size: few; V: TRBV29-1; J: TRBJ2-3; CDR3: CSVAGAADTQYF; DNA: TGCAGCGTAGCGGGAGCGGCAGATACGCAGTATTTT
D: -; size: -; V: TRBV7-2; J: TRBJ2-3; CDR3: CASSSNPPPADTQYF; DNA: TGTGCCAGCAGCTCAAATCCCCCCCCCGCAGATACGCAGTATTTT
D: TRBD1; size: -; V: TRBV5-1; J: TRBJ1-1; CDR3: CASSWGQMNTEAFF; DNA: TGCGCCAGCAGCTGGGGACAGATGAACACTGAAGCTTTCTTT
D: TRBD2; size: few; V: TRBV5-1; J: TRBJ2-5; CDR3: CASRGTSGVQETQYF; DNA: TGCGCCAGCAGGGGGACTAGCGGGGTACAAGAGACCCAGTACTTC
D: -; size: few; V: TRBV29-1; J: TRBJ1-1; CDR3: CSVALLNTEAFF; DNA: TGCAGCGTTGCTCTCTTGAACACTGAAGCTTTCTTT
D: -; size: -; V: TRBV14; J: TRBJ2-5; CDR3: CASSLGSSRTQYF; DNA: TGTGCCAGCAGCCTAGGGTCCTCGAGGACCCAGTACTTC
D: -; size: few; V: TRBV15; J: TRBJ2-1; CDR3: CATSSPSQGLSLNNEQFF; DNA: TGTGCCACCAGCAGCCCGAGTCAGGGACTTTCCCTTAACAATGAGCAGTTCTTC
D: -; size: -; V: TRBV4-1; J: TRBJ2-3; CDR3: CASSQEWAVSSDTQYF; DNA: TGCGCCAGCAGCCAAGAATGGGCGGTCTCCTCAGATACGCAGTATTTT
D: TRBD2; size: few; V: TRBV20-1; J: TRBJ2-7; CDR3: CSADIPGLAGNYEQYF; DNA: TGCAGTGCTGACATCCCTGGACTAGCGGGAAACTACGAGCAGTACTTC
D: -; size: -; V: TRBV12-3/TRBV12-4; J: TRBJ2-2; CDR3: CASSLISRRRGELFF; DNA: TGTGCCAGCAGTTTAATCTCGCGGAGGCGGGGGGAGCTGTTTTTT
D: -; size: -; V: TRBV20-1; J: TRBJ1-5; CDR3: CSAREAGNQPQHF; DNA: TGCAGTGCTAGAGAGGCAGGCAATCAGCCCCAGCATTTT
D: TRBD1; size: few; V: TRBV5-1; J: TRBJ1-1; CDR3: CASSLDGQGEAFF; DNA: TGCGCCAGCAGCTTGGACGGACAGGGTGAAGCTTTCTTT